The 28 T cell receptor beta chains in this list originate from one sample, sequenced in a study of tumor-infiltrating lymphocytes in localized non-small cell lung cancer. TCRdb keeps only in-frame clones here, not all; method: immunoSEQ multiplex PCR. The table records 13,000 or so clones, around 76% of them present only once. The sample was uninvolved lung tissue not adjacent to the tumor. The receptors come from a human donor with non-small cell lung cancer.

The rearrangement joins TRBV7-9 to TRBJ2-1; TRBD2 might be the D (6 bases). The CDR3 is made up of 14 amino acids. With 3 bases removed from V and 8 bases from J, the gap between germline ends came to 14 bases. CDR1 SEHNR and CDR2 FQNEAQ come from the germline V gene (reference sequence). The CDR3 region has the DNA TGTGCCAGCAGCTTTGGAGGGAAAGTAGATGAGCAGTTCTTC. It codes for CASSFGGKVDEQFF.

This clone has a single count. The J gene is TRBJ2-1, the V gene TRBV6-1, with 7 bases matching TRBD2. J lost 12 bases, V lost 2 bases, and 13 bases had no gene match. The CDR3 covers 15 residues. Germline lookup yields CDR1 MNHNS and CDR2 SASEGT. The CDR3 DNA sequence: TGTGCCAGCAGTGAACTAGCGGATAATTGGAAGGGGCAGTTCTTC. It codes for CASSELADNWKGQFF.

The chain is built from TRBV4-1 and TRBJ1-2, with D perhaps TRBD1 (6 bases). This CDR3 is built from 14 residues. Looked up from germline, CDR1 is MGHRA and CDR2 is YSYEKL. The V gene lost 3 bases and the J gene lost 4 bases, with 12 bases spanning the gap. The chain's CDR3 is CASSQPQGGYGYTF. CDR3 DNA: TGCGCCAGCAGCCAGCCACAGGGTGGCTATGGCTACACCTTC.

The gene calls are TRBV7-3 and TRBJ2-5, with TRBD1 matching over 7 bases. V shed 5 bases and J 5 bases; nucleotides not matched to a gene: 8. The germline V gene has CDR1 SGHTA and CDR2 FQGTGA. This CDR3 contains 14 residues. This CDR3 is CASSRTGVGETQYF. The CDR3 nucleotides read TGTGCCAGCAGCCGCACAGGGGTTGGGGAGACCCAGTACTTC.

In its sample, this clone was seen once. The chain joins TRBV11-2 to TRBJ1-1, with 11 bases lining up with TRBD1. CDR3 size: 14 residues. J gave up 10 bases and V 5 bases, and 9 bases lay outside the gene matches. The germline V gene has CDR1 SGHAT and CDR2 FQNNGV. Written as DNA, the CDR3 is TGTGCCAGCAGCATACGGACAGGGGGCGTTGGAGCTTTCTTT. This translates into CASSIRTGGVGAFF.

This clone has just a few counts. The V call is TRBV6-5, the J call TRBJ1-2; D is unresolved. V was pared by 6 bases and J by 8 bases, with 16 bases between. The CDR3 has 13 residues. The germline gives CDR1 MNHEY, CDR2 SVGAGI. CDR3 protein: CASSPSALGGYTF. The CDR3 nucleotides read TGTGCCAGCAGCCCGTCGGCCCTCGGGGGCTACACCTTC.

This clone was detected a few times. The CDR3 nucleotides are TGTGCCATCTGGGACAGGGGGCTTGAAAAACTGTTTTTT. It yields the protein CAIWDRGLEKLFF. V is TRBV19 and J is TRBJ1-4; 12 bases agree with TRBD1. The J segment lost 7 bases and the V segment lost 10 bases, leaving 4 bases of the junction unmatched. CDR1 is LNHDA, CDR2 SQIVND, per germline (reference sequence). The CDR3 runs 13 residues.

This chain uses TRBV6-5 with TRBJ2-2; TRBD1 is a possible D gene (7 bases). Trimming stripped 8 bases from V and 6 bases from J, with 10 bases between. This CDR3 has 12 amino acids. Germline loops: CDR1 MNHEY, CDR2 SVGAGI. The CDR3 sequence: CASGGGPGELFF. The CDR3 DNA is TGTGCCAGCGGAGGGGGCCCCGGGGAGCTGTTTTTT.

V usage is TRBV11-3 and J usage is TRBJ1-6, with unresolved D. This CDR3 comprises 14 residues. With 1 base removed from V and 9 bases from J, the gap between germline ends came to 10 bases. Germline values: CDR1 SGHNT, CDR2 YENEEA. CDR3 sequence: CASSLGGTSSPLHF. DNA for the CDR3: TGTGCCAGCAGCTTAGGAGGAACTTCTTCACCCCTCCACTTT.

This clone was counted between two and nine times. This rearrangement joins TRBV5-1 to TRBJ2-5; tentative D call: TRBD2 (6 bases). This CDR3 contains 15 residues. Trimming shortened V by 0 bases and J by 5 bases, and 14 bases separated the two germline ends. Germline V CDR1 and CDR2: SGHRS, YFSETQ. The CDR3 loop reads CASSLDGRDWETQYF. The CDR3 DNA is TGCGCCAGCAGCTTGGACGGGAGAGATTGGGAGACCCAGTACTTC.

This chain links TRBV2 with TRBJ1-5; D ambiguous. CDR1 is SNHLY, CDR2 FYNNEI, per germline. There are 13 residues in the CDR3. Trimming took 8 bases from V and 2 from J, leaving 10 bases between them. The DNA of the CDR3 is TGTGCCAGCCGGGGTTGGGGCAATCAGCCCCAGCATTTT. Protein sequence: CASRGWGNQPQHF.

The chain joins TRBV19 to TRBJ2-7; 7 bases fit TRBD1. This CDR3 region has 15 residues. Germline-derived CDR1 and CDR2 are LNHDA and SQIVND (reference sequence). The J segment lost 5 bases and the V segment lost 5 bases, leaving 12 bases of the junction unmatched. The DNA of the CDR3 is TGTGCCAGTAGTCCCCTAACAGGGGTGGCCCACGAGCAGTACTTC. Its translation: CASSPLTGVAHEQYF.

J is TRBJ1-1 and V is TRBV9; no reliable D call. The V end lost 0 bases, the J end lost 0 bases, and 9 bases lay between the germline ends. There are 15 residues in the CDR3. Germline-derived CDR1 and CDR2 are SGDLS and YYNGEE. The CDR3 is CASSVVTAMNTEAFF. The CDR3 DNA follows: TGTGCCAGCAGCGTAGTTACAGCCATGAACACTGAAGCTTTCTTT.

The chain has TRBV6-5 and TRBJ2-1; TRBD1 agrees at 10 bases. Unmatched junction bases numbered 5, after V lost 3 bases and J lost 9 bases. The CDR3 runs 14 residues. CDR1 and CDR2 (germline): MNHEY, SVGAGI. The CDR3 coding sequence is TGTGCCAGCAGTTATGGGACAGGGGCGCTTGAGCAGTTCTTC. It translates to CASSYGTGALEQFF.

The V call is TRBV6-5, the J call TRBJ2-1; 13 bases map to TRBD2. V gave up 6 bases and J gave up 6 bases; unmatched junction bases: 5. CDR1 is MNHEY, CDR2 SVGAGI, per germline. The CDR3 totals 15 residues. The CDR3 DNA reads TGTGCCAGCAGCGCCGGGACTAGCGGGACCAATGAGCAGTTCTTC. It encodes CASSAGTSGTNEQFF.

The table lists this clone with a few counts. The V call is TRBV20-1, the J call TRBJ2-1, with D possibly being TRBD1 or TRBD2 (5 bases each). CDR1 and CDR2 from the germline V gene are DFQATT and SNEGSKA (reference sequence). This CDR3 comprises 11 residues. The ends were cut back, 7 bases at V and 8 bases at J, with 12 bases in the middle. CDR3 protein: CSVRGKDEQFF. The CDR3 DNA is TGCAGTGTTCGGGGCAAGGATGAGCAGTTCTTC.

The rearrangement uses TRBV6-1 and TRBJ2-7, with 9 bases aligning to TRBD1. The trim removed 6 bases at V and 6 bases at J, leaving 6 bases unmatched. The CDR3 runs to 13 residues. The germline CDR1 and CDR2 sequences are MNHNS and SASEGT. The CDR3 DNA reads TGTGCCAGCAGGGACAGGGGAAGTGGCGAGCAGTACTTC. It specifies CASRDRGSGEQYF.

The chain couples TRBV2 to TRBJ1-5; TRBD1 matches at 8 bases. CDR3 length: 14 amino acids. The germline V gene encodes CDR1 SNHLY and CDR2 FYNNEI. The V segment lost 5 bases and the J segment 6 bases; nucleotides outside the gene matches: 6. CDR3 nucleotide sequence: TGTGCCAGCAGTCGGACAGGGAAGAGTCAGCCCCAGCATTTT. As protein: CASSRTGKSQPQHF. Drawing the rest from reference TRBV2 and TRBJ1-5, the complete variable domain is EPEVTQTPSHQVTQMGQEVILRCVPISNHLYFYWYRQILGQKVEFLVSFYNNEISEKSEIFDDQFSVERPDGSNFTLKIRSTKLEDSAMYFCASSRTGKSQPQHFGDGTRLSIL.

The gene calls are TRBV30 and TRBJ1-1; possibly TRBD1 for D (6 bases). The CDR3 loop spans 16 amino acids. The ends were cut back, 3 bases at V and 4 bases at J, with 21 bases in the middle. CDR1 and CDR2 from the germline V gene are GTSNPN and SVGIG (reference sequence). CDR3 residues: CAWRDLQAGAATEAFF. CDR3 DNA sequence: TGTGCCTGGAGAGATTTACAGGCGGGGGCGGCCACTGAAGCTTTCTTT.

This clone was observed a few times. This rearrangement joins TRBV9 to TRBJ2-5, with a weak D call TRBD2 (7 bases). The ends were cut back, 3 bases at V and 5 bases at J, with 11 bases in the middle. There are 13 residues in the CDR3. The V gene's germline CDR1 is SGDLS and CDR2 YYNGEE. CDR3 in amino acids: CASSGGGPETQYF. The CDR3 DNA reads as TGTGCCAGCAGCGGGGGGGGGCCGGAGACCCAGTACTTC. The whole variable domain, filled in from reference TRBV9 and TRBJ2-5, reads DSGVTQTPKHLITATGQRVTLRCSPRSGDLSVYWYQQSLDQGLQFLIQYYNGEERAKGNILERFSAQQFPDLHSELNLSSLELGDSALYFCASSGGGPETQYFGPGTRLLVL.

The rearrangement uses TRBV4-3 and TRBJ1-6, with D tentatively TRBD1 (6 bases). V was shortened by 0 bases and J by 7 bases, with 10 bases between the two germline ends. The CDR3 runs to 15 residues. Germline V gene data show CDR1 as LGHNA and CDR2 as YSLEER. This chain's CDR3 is CASSQDERGNSPLHF. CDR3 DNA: TGCGCCAGCAGCCAAGACGAGAGGGGGAATTCACCCCTCCACTTT.

CDR3 sequence (DNA): TGTGCCAGCAGCCTCTGGGGACCGAGCTATGGCTACACCTTC. Translation gives CASSLWGPSYGYTF. This rearrangement joins TRBV5-6 to TRBJ1-2, with D possibly matching TRBD1 (5 bases). The CDR3 length is 14 residues. The germline V gene has CDR1 SGHDT and CDR2 YYEEEE. Trimming left V 4 bases short and J 4 bases short, with 14 bases between.

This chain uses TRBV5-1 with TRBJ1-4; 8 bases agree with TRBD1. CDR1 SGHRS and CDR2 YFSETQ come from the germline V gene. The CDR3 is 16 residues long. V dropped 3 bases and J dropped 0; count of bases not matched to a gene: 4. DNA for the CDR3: TGCGCCAGCAGCTCGGACAGGGTTGCAACTAATGAAAAACTGTTTTTT. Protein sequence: CASSSDRVATNEKLFF.

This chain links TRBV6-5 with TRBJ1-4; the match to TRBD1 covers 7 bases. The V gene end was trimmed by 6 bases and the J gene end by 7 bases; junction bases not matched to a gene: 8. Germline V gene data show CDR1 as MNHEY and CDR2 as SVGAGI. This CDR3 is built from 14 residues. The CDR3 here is CASSRGQAPEKLFF. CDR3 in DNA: TGTGCCAGCAGCCGTGGACAGGCACCTGAAAAACTGTTTTTT.

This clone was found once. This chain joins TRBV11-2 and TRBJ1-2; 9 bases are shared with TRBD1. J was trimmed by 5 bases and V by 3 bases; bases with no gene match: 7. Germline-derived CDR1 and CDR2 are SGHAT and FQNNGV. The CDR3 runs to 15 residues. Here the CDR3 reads CASSFGNRGRYGYTF. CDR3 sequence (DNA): TGTGCCAGCAGCTTTGGGAACAGGGGGCGATATGGCTACACCTTC.

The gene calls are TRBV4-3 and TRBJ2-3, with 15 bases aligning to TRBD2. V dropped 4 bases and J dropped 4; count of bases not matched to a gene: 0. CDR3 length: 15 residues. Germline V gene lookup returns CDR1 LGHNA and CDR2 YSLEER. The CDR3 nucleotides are TGCGCCAGCAGCCGGACTAGCGGGGGGGCAGATACGCAGTATTTT. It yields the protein CASSRTSGGADTQYF.

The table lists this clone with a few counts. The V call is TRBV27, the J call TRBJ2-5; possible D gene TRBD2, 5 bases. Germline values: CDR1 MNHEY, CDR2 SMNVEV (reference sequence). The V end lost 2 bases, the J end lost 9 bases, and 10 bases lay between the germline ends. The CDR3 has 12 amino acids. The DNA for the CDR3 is TGTGCCAGCAGTTTACCCCCCGGGGCCCAGTACTTC. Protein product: CASSLPPGAQYF.

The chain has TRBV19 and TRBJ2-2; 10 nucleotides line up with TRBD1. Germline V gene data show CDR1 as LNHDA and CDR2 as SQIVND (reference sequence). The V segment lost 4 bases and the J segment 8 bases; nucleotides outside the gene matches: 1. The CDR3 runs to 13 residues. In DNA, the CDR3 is TGTGCCAGTAGTAGACAGGGGGCAGGGGAGCTGTTTTTT. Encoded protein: CASSRQGAGELFF.